Listed below are T cell receptor beta chains from one sample, sequenced in a study of Ad26.COV2.S vaccination and SARS-CoV-2 variants. Sequencing was performed with immunoSEQ multiplex PCR; in TCRdb, only in-frame clones are kept and a portion is missing. In the table there are around 380,000 clones, roughly nine tenths of which are singletons. The input for sequencing was peripheral blood, taken in a trial of Ad26.COV2.S vaccine versus placebo. Receptor source: a person between 18 and 59 years old who received the Ad26.COV2.S COVID-19 vaccine or a placebo. The CDR3 runs from the conserved cysteine through the conserved F or W. D genes are given only for firm matches. A row's size may be missing; if present it is once, few, many or a size class.

V,size,D,J,DNA,CDR3
TRBV11-2,-,TRBD1,TRBJ2-7,TGTGCCAGCACCTTACCAAGGCGGGGACAGGGGCGTTCCTACGAGCAGTACTTC,CASTLPRRGQGRSYEQYF
TRBV5-5,-,-,TRBJ1-2,TGTGCCAGCAGCTTGCCACAGGCAGATAACTATGGCTACACCTTC,CASSLPQADNYGYTF
TRBV19,-,-,TRBJ2-3,TGTGCCAGTAGTTCTCAGGGTGCTAGCACAGATACGCAGTATTTT,CASSSQGASTDTQYF
TRBV6-2/TRBV6-3,once,-,TRBJ1-2,TGTGCCAGCAGTTACGACCTACAGGGATACTATGGCTACACCTTC,CASSYDLQGYYGYTF
TRBV4-2,-,TRBD1,TRBJ1-2,TGTGCCAGCAGCCGGACAGGGGGCGACTCTGGCTACACCTTC,CASSRTGGDSGYTF
TRBV18,-,TRBD1,TRBJ2-2,TGTGCCAGCTCACCCCGGGACAGCCGGAACACCGGGGAGCTGTTTTTT,CASSPRDSRNTGELFF
TRBV6-5,-,TRBD1,TRBJ2-5,TGTGCCAGCAGTTCGACAGGGTATGAGACCCAGTACTTC,CASSSTGYETQYF
TRBV19,-,-,TRBJ2-7,TGTGCCAGTAGTATAGATCGGCAGGGCGAGCAGTACTTC,CASSIDRQGEQYF
TRBV11-2,-,-,TRBJ1-2,TGTGCCAGCAGTCTATTATTGCGCGGCTACACCTTC,CASSLLLRGYTF
TRBV10-3,-,TRBD2,TRBJ2-7,TGTGCCATCAGTGACCCCCGGCGGGAGGCCGAGCAGTACTTC,CAISDPRREAEQYF
TRBV7-9,few,-,TRBJ1-1,TGTGCCAGCAGCTTAGGGATGAACACTGAAGCTTTCTTT,CASSLGMNTEAFF
TRBV5-4,-,-,TRBJ2-2,TGTGCCAGCAGCTTGATAGGCGGGGAGCTGTTTTTT,CASSLIGGELFF
TRBV6-5,-,TRBD2,TRBJ2-1,TGTGCCAGCAGTACGGGACTAGCGGGGTACAATGAGCAGTTCTTC,CASSTGLAGYNEQFF
TRBV5-1,once,-,TRBJ2-3,TGCGCCAGCAGCTTGGCACTATCCACAGATACGCAGTATTTT,CASSLALSTDTQYF
TRBV5-8,-,-,TRBJ2-1,TGTGCCAGCAGCAACTCGGGACACTTCTACAATGAGCAGTTCTTC,CASSNSGHFYNEQFF
TRBV5-4,-,TRBD1,TRBJ1-2,TGTGCCAGCAGCTTGGCAAAGACAGGGACCTATGGCTACACCTTC,CASSLAKTGTYGYTF
TRBV19,few,-,TRBJ1-5,TGTGCCAGTAGTCAACCCCGAATAAGTAATCAGCCCCAGCATTTT,CASSQPRISNQPQHF
TRBV10-3,-,-,TRBJ1-2,TGTGCCATCTCCGACGGGAGTGGCTACACCTTC,CAISDGSGYTF
TRBV10-2,-,TRBD1,TRBJ2-6,TGCGCCAGCAGTGAGGGGGACAGACCCTCCGGGGCCAACGTCCTGACTTTC,CASSEGDRPSGANVLTF
TRBV5-4,-,TRBD2,TRBJ2-3,TGTGCCAGCAGCTTCGAGCGGGGGGCCGACACAGATACGCAGTATTTT,CASSFERGADTDTQYF
TRBV24-1,-,-,TRBJ1-2,TGTGCCACCAGTCCACCTGGAGGTACGGGATGCCGTGGCTACACCTTC,CATSPPGGTGCRGYTF
TRBV5-1,-,-,TRBJ1-1,TGCGCCAGCAGCTTCCAGACAGGGAACACTGAAGCTTTCTTT,CASSFQTGNTEAFF
TRBV4-1,-,-,TRBJ1-1,TGCGCCAGCAGCCAAGAATGGAACACTGAAGCTTTCTTT,CASSQEWNTEAFF
TRBV19,-,-,TRBJ1-3,TGTGCCACTGCAACAGGGTCCCCTGGAAACACCATATATTTT,CATATGSPGNTIYF